A selection of T cell receptor beta chains follows, all from one sample in a study of multiple sclerosis patients with progressive multifocal leukoencephalopathy. The data were produced by immunoSEQ multiplex PCR, yet TCRdb's version contains in-frame clones alone and is incomplete. The data hold 25,000 to 35,000 clones, with 89% observed a single time. The source was PBMCs, collected from a patient treated with natalizumab. Receptor source: a human donor with multiple sclerosis. The CDR3 runs from the conserved cysteine through the conserved F or W. The D gene is left open where the match is weak. Where a row states a size, it is once, few, many or the class of an expanded clone; other rows omit it.

>NA|TRBJ1-5|TRBV19|NA
CASSTRLAQHF
TGTGCCAGTAGTACGCGGTTGGCCCAGCATTTT
>NA|TRBJ1-2|TRBV4-1|TRBD1
CASSQEPTPGQGEWGYTF
TGCGCCAGCAGCCAGGAACCTACTCCGGGACAGGGCGAGTGGGGCTACACCTTC
>NA|TRBJ2-1|TRBV6-5|TRBD2
CASSKTSGRADLF
TGTGCCAGCAGCAAGACTAGCGGGAGGGCCGATCTCTTC
>NA|TRBJ2-1|TRBV5-4|NA
CASSSLMAGLSYNEQFF
TGTGCCAGCAGCTCCCTAATGGCGGGCCTCTCCTACAATGAGCAGTTCTTC
>NA|TRBJ2-7|TRBV7-3|NA
CASSLYPRGSEQYF
TGTGCCAGCAGCTTATATCCCCGGGGTTCCGAGCAGTACTTC
>NA|TRBJ2-7|TRBV7-9|NA
CASMGPPPRDEQYF
TGTGCCAGCATGGGGCCTCCTCCAAGGGACGAGCAGTACTTC
>once|TRBJ1-2|TRBV7-8|NA
CASSSSRWWEPNYGYTF
TGTGCCAGCAGCTCCTCGCGATGGTGGGAGCCTAACTATGGCTACACCTTC
>NA|TRBJ2-7|TRBV18|TRBD1
CASSRTGDSSYEQYF
TGTGCCAGCTCACGGACAGGGGATAGCTCCTACGAGCAGTACTTC
>NA|TRBJ1-3|TRBV6-5|NA
CASSYESYEGNTIYF
TGTGCCAGCAGTTACGAGTCATACGAGGGAAACACCATATATTTT
>NA|TRBJ2-7|TRBV27|TRBD2
CASSGATSGRFSYEQYF
TGTGCCAGCAGTGGGGCAACTAGCGGGAGATTCTCCTACGAGCAGTACTTC
>NA|TRBJ1-1|TRBV6-1|NA
CASSLTVNTEAFF
TGTGCCAGCAGTCTGACAGTGAACACTGAAGCTTTCTTT
>NA|TRBJ1-4|TRBV6-5|NA
CASRREKLFF
TGTGCCAGCCGGAGGGAAAAACTGTTTTTT
>NA|TRBJ2-7|TRBV9|TRBD1
CASSVRGQGAYEQYF
TGTGCCAGCAGCGTAAGGGGACAGGGGGCGTACGAGCAGTACTTC
>NA|TRBJ2-4|TRBV27|TRBD2
CASSSQREGPAKNIQYF
TGTGCCAGCAGTTCCCAGCGGGAGGGACCAGCCAAAAACATTCAGTACTTC
>NA|TRBJ2-3|TRBV19|NA
CASSSRARGIPSTDTQYF
TGTGCCAGTAGCAGCCGGGCACGGGGGATCCCCTCCACAGATACGCAGTATTTT
>NA|TRBJ2-1|TRBV19|TRBD2
CASSIKAGGPYNEQFF
TGTGCCAGTAGTATCAAAGCGGGAGGGCCCTACAATGAGCAGTTCTTC